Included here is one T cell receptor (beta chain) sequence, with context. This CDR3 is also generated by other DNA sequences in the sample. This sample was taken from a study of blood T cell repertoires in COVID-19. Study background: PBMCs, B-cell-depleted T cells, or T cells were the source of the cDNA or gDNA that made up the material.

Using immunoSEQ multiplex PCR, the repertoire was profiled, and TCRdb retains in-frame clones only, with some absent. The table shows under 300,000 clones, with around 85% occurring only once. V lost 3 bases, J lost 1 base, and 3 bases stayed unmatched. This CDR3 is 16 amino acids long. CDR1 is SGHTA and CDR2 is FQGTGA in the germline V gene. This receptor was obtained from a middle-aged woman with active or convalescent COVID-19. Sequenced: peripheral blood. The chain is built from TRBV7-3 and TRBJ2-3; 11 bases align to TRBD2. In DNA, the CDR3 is TGTGCCAGCAGCTTTGGGACTAGCGGAGGCACAGATACGCAGTATTTT. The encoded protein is CASSFGTSGGTDTQYF.